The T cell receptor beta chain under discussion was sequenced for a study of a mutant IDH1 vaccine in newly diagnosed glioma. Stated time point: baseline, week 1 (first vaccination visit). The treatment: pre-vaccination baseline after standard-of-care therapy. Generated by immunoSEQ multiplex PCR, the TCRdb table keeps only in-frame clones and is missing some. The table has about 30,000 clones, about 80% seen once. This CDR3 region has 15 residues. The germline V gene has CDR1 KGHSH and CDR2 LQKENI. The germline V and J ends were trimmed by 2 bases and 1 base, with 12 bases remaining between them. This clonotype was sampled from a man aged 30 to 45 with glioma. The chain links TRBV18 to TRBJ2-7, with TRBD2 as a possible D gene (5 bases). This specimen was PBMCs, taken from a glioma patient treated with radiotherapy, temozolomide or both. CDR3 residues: CASSPSSGGSYEQYF. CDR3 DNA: TGTGCCAGCTCACCATCAAGCGGCGGTTCCTACGAGCAGTACTTC.